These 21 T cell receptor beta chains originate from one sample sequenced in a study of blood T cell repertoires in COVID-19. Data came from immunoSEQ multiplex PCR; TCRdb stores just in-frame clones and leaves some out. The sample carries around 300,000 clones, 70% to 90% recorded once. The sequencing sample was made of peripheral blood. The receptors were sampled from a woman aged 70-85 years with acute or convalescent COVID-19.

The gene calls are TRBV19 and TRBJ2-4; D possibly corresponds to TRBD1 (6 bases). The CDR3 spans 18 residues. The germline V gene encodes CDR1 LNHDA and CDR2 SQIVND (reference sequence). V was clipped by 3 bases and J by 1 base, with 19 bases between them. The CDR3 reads CASSILGQGIGAKNIQYF. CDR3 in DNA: TGTGCCAGTAGTATCTTGGGCCAGGGGATTGGGGCCAAAAACATTCAGTACTTC.

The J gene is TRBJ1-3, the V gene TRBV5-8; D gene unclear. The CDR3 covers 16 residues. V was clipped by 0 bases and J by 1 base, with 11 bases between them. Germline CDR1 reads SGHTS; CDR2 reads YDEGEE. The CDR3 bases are TGTGCCAGCAGCTTGGGATCTACGTTGTCTGGAAACACCATATATTTT. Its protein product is CASSLGSTLSGNTIYF.

The CDR3 protein is CASSSGLDGETQYF. The CDR3 DNA follows: TGTGCCAGCTCATCAGGACTAGATGGAGAGACCCAGTACTTC. The rearrangement links TRBV18 to TRBJ2-5; 7 nucleotides match TRBD2. Losses at the gene ends were 5 bases for V and 4 bases for J; bases not matched to a gene: 7. This CDR3 region has 14 residues. CDR1 and CDR2 (germline): KGHSH, LQKENI.

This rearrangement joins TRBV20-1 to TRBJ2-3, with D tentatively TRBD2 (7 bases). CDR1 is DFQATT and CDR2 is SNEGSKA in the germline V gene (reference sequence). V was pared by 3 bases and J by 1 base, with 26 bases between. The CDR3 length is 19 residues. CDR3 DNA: TGCAGTGCTAGTAGTGGGGGGGCCCTAATCCGTCTACGCACAGATACGCAGTATTTT. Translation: CSASSGGALIRLRTDTQYF.

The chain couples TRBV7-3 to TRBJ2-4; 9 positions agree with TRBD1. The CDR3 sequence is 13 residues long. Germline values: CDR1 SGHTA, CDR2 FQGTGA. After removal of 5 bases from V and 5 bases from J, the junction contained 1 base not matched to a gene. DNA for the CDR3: TGTGCCAGCAGCAGGACAGGGGAAAACATTCAGTACTTC. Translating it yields CASSRTGENIQYF.

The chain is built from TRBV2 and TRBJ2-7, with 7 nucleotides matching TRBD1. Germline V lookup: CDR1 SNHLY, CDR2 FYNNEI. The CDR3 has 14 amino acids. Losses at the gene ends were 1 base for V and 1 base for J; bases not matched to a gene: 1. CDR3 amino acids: CASSEEGASYEQYF. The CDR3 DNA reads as TGTGCCAGCAGTGAAGAGGGGGCATCCTACGAGCAGTACTTC.

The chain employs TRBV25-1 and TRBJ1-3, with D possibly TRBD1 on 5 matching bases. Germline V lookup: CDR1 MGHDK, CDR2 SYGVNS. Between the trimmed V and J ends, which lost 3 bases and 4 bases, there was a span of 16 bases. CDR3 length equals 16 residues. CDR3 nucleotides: TGTGCCAGCAGTGAGCAAGACAGCAACCAAGGAAACACCATATATTTT. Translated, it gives CASSEQDSNQGNTIYF.

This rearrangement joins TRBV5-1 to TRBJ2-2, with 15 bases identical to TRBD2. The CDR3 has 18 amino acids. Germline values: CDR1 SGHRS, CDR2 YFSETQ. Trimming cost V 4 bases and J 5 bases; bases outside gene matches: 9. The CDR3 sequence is CASSLGTSGGKRTGELFF. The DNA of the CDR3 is TGCGCCAGCAGCCTTGGGACTAGCGGGGGGAAGAGGACCGGGGAGCTGTTTTTT.

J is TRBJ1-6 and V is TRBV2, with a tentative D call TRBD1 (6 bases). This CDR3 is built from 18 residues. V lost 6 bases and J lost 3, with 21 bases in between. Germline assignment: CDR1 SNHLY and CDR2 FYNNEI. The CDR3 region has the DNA TGTGCCAGCAGGCCCCTGGGGGCAGGGACCAACTATAATTCACCCCTCCACTTT. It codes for CASRPLGAGTNYNSPLHF.

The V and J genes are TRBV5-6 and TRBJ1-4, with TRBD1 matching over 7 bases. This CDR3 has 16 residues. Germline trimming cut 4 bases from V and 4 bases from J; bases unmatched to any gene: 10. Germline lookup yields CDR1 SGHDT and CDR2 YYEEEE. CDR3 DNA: TGTGCCAGCAGCACGGGCCGGGACAGCTATAATGAAAAACTGTTTTTT. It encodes CASSTGRDSYNEKLFF.

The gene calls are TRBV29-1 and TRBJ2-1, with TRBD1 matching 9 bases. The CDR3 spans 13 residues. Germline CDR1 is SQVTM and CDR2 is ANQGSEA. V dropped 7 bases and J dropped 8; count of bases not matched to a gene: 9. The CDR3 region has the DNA TGCAGCGCCCTCCGGGACAGGGCCGATGAGCAGTTCTTC. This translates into CSALRDRADEQFF.

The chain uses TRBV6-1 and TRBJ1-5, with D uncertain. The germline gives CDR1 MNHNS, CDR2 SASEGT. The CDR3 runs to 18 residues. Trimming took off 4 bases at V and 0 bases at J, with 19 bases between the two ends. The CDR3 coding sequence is TGTGCCAGCAGTGGAGGAGGCTCGGGCACCGTTAGCAATCAGCCCCAGCATTTT. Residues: CASSGGGSGTVSNQPQHF.

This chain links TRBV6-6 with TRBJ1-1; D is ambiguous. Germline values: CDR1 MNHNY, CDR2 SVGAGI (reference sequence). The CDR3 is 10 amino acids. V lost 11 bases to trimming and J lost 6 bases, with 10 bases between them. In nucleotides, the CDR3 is TGTGCCGCCGGGAGGGCTGAAGCTTTCTTT. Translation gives CAAGRAEAFF.

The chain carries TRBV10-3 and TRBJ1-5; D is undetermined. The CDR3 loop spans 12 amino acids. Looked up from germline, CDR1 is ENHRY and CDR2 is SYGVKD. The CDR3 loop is CGTGDSNQPQHF. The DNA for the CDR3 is TGTGGGACCGGGGATAGCAATCAGCCCCAGCATTTT.

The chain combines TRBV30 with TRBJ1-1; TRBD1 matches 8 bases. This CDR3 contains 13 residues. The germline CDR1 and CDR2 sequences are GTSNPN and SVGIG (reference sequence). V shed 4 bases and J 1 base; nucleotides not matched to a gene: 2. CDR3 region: CAWTTGGNTEAFF. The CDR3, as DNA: TGTGCCTGGACCACAGGGGGGAACACTGAAGCTTTCTTT. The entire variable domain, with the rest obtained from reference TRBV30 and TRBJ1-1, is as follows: SQTIHQWPATLVQPVGSPLSLECTVEGTSNPNLYWYRQAAGRGLQLLFYSVGIGQISSEVPQNLSASRPQDRQFILSSKKLLLSDSGFYLCAWTTGGNTEAFFGQGTRLTVV.

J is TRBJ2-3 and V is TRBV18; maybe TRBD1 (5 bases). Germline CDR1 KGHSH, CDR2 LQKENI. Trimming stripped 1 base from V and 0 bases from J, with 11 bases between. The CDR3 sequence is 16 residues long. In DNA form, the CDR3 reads TGTGCCAGCTCACCACTGGACACTTCTAGCACAGATACGCAGTATTTT. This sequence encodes CASSPLDTSSTDTQYF.

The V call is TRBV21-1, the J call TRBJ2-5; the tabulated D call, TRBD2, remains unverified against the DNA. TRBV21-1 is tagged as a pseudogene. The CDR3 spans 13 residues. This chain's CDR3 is CARALGLQETQYF. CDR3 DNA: TGTGCCAGAGCGCTGGGACTACAAGAGACCCAGTACTTC.

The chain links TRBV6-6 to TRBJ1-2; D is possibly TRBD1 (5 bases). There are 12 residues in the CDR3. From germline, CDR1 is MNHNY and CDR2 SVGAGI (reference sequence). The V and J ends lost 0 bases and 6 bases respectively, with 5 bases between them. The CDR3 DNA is TGTGCCAGCAGTTACTCCAGGGATGGCTACACCTTC. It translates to CASSYSRDGYTF.

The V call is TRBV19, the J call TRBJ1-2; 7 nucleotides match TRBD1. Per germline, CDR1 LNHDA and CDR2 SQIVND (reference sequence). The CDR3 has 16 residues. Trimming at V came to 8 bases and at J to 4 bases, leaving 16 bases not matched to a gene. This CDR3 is CASHSGGGGFGYGYTF. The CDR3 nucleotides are TGTGCCAGTCACTCAGGAGGGGGCGGGTTCGGCTATGGCTACACCTTC.

This CDR3 reads CASSTPGTGAGELFF. The CDR3 DNA is TGTGCCAGTAGTACCCCGGGGACAGGGGCCGGGGAGCTGTTTTTT. The chain couples TRBV19 to TRBJ2-2; TRBD1 matches at 10 bases. The CDR3 is 15 amino acids. After removal of 4 bases from V and 6 bases from J, the junction contained 5 bases not matched to a gene. Germline V gene data show CDR1 as LNHDA and CDR2 as SQIVND (reference sequence).

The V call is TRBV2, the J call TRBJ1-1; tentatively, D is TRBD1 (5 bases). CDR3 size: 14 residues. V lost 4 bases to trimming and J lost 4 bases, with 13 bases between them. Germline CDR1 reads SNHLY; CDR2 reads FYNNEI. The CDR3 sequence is CASSAAGLSTEAFF. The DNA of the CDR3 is TGTGCCAGCAGTGCCGCAGGGTTGAGCACTGAAGCTTTCTTT.